This TCR beta chain appears in the sequencing data of a study of regulatory dendritic cells for organ transplantation. Findings and limits, study-wide: Among resting subsets, memory CD8+ cells contained the most alloreactive clonotypes. Memory CD8+ T cells were the most oligoclonal; naive cells were highly diverse.

Sequencing used immunoSEQ multiplex PCR; TCRdb keeps in-frame clones, though not all of them. The table includes about 12,000 clones, roughly 91% detected once. Sorted T cells were CFSE-labeled and cultured approximately five days with allogeneic regulatory or mature dendritic cells at 1:10. Germline V gene data show CDR1 as LGHNA and CDR2 as YNFKEQ. The CDR3 covers 14 residues. The V and J ends lost 3 bases and 5 bases, in that order; junction bases with no gene match: 3. Details on this clone: Its target is unknown.

Sequencing was performed on naive CD8+ T cells from blood cultured with dendritic cells. Subset specified: CD45RA+ naive T cells. This rearrangement joins TRBV4-2 to TRBJ2-5; TRBD1 matches 10 bases. The source of this sequence is a human donor in good health. The DNA of the CDR3 is TGTGCCAGCAGCCAGGGACAGGGGAGGGAGACCCAGTACTTC. This gives the protein CASSQGQGRETQYF.